This TCR beta chain comes out of a study of a mutant IDH1 vaccine in newly diagnosed glioma (dated by TCRdb to 2020 to 2022). About the investigation overall: In the chemotherapy-containing groups, vaccination started alongside temozolomide cycles, whereas in patients who had radiotherapy alone it started 4-6 weeks after radiotherapy. Visit V12 was the week-35 safety follow-up and visit V13 was the week-47 end of study. Prior to enrollment, standard therapy consisting of radiotherapy alone, temozolomide alone, or radiochemotherapy with temozolomide had been administered to patients, with the combination being received by most patients. Six visits were used for peripheral blood collection: V03 (baseline), V05, V07, V10, V12 and V13. The approximately 33 treated patients were 62.5% male and roughly 38% female, with a mean age of approximately 38 years. Longitudinal TCRB deep sequencing was performed for approximately 24 treated patients wherever samples were available for exploratory analyses.

Regarding this clone: The antigen it binds to is not known. There are no base qualities to consult, and no much larger clone falls within one base.

The library was produced with the immunoSEQ multiplex PCR assay. Rearranged TCR beta chain sequences were amplified using the hsTCRB Kit according to the manufacturer's protocol. An Illumina MiSeq was used to sequence the TCRB libraries. As for the authors' bioinformatics: The proprietary platform of the kit vendor was used for demultiplexing, trimming and gene mapping. TCRdb retrieved this table from immuneACCESS and kept in-frame rearrangements only. Not all clones are present; in checked studies, unresolved V genes account for under half, and no reason is known for the remainder. The DNA gave D and trimming, while V, J and clone size come from that table. This sample is represented by under 40,000 clones; around 84% of them were singletons. Clones ranked in the top ten supply less than 20% of the sample. The time point label here, explained by the study, means: week 35, safety follow-up. Each vaccine dose, consisting of 300 ug of a 20-mer mutant IDH1 peptide in Montanide, was administered subcutaneously with topical imiquimod. Patients were given eight vaccinations, in weeks 1, 3, 5, 7, 11, 15, 19 and 23, which matched visits V03 through V10. Newly diagnosed WHO grade 3 or 4 IDH1-mutant astrocytomas showing loss of nuclear ATRX were present in the donors. The samples were drawn from NOA16, a multicentre, single-arm, open-label phase I trial in Germany that tested a mutant IDH1 peptide vaccine in humans for the first time. Genomic DNA for TCRB sequencing was extracted from EDTA blood using the DNeasy Blood and Tissue Kit.

The paper's findings and limits, for the study overall: The authors stated that sample limitations prevented analyses of patient blood samples from being reproduced. PBMC samples for TCRB deep sequencing were selected based on availability. Immune responses induced by the vaccine were seen in over 90% of patients across multiple MHC alleles. No apparent relationship was observed between pseudoprogression and alterations in the top peripheral T cell clonotypes detected by TCRB sequencing.

The specimen comprised PBMCs, sampled from a glioma patient whose treatment included an IDH1 peptide vaccine. The sequence was collected from a man aged 25 to 40 with glioma.

The DNA reads as follows: TGTGCCAGCAGTCCCACTGTGACTGGAGACTACGAGCAGTACTTC. This translates into CASSPTVTGDYEQYF. The sequence links TRBV27 to TRBJ2-7, with the identity of the D gene unclear. CDR1 and CDR2 (MNHEY, SMNVEV) derive from the germline V gene (reference sequence). V is reduced by 5 bases and J by 3 bases, leaving a spacing of 17 bases between them. The CDR3 runs 15 amino acids, cysteine and phenylalanine included. Only CDR3 DNA remains: 45 bases, in frame from the first base.